This T cell receptor (beta chain) was captured by sequencing in a study of early stage breast cancer tumors. In the study overall: Most invasive tumors, twelve of 16, were ER+/PR+/HER2-. Invasive lobular carcinomas made up four of 12 ER+/PR+/HER2- tumors.

Here immunoSEQ multiplex PCR was the method, and the copy in TCRdb shows in-frame clones only, minus some. The data contain 9,000 to 10,000 clones, roughly 68% of them seen just once; the ten biggest clones take up more than 6%. The CDR3 loop spans 15 amino acids. V lost 2 bases, J lost 8 bases, and 18 bases lay in between. Germline loops: CDR1 MGHRA, CDR2 YSYEKL. Sample: breast tumor tissue. This sequence was found in a person in their fifties with breast cancer. V is TRBV4-1 and J is TRBJ1-2, with D unclear. CDR3 DNA: TGCGCCAGCAGCCAAAGGACGGAGCTCGAGGAAGGCTACACCTTC. Its protein is CASSQRTELEEGYTF.